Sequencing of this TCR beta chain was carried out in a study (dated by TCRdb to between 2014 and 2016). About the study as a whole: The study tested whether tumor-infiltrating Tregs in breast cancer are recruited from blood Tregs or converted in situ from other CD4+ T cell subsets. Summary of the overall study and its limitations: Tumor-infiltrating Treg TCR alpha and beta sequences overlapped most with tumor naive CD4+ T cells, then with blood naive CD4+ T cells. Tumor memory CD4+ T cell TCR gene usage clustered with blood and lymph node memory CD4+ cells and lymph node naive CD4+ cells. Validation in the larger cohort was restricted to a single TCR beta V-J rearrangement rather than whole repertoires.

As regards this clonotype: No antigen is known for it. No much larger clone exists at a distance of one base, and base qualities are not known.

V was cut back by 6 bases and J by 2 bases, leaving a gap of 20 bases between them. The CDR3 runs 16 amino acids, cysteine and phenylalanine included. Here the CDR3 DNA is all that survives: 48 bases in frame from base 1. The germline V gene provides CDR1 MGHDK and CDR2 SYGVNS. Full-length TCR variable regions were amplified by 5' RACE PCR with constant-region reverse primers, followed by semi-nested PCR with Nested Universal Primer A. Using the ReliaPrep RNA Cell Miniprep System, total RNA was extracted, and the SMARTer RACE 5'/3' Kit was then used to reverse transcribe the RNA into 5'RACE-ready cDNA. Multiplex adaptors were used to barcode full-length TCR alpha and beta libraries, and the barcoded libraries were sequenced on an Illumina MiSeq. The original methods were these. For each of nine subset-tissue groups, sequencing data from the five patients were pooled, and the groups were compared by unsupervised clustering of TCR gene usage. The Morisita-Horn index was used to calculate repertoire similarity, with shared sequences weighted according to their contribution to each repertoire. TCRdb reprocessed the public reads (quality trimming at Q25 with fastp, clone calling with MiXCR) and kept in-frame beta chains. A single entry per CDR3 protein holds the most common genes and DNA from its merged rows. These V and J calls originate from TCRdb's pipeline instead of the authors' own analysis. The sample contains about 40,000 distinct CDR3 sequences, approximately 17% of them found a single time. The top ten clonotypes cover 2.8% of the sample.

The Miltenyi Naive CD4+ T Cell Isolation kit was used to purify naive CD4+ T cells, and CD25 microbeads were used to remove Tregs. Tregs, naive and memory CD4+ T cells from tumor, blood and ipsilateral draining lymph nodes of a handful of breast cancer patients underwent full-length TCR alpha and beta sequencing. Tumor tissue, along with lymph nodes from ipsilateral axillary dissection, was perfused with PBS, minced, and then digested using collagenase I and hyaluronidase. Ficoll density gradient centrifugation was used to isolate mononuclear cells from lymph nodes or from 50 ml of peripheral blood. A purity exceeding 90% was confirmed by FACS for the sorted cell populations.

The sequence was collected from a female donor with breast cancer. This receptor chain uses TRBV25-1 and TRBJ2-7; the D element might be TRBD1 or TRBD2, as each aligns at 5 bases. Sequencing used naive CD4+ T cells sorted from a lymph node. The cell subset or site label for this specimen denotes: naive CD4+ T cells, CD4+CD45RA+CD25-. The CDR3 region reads CASSYLPGRCAYEQYF. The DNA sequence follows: TGTGCCAGCAGCTATCTGCCGGGGCGTTGTGCCTACGAGCAGTACTTC.